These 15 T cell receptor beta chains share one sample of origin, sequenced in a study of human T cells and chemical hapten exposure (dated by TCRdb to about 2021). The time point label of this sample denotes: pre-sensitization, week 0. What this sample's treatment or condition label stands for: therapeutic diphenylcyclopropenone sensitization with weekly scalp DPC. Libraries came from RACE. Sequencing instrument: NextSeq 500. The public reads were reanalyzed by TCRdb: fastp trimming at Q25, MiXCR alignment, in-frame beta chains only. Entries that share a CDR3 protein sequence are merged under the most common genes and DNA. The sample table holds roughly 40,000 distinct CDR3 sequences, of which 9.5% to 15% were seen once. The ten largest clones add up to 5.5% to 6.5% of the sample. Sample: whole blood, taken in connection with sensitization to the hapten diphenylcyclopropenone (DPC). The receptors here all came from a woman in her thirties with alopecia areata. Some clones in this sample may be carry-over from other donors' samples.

The CDR3 protein is CSAQGGPAYEQYF. The CDR3 DNA is TGCAGTGCCCAGGGGGGACCAGCCTACGAGCAGTACTTC. V usage is TRBV20-1 and J usage is TRBJ2-7; D may be TRBD1 (7 bases). Germline CDR1 reads DFQATT; CDR2 reads SNEGSKA (reference sequence). The CDR3 consists of 13 residues. Trimming took 6 bases from V and 2 from J, leaving 14 bases between them.

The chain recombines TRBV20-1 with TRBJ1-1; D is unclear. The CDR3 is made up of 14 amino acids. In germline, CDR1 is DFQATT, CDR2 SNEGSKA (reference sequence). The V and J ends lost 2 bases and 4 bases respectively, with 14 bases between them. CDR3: CSARIAELGTEAFF. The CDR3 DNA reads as TGCAGTGCTAGAATAGCCGAGTTGGGCACTGAAGCTTTCTTT.

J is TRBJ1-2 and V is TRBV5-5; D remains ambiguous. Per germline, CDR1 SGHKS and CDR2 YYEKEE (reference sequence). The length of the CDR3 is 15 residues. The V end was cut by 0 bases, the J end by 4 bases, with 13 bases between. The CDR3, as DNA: TGTGCCAGCAGCTTGGGGCAAGCGTCAACCTATGGCTACACCTTC. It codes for CASSLGQASTYGYTF. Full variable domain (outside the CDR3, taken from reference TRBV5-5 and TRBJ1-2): DAGVTQSPTHLIKTRGQQVTLRCSPISGHKSVSWYQQVLGQGPQFIFQYYEKEERGRGNFPDRFSARQFPNYSSELNVNALLLGDSALYLCASSLGQASTYGYTFGSGTRLTVV.

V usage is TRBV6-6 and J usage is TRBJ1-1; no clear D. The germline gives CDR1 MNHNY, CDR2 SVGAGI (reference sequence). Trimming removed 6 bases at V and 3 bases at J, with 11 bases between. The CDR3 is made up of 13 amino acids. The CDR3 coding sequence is TGTGCCAGCAGAGTCCGTAGGGACACTGAAGCTTTCTTT. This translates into CASRVRRDTEAFF.

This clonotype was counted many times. The CDR3 bases are TGTGCCAGCACCGTACAGAGTTACAATGAGCAGTTCTTC. The encoded protein is CASTVQSYNEQFF. The chain is built from TRBV6-2 or TRBV6-3 and TRBJ2-1; no clear D. Trimming removed 7 bases at V and 4 bases at J, with 11 bases between. CDR1 and CDR2 (germline): MNHEY, SVGEGT. The CDR3 runs to 13 residues.

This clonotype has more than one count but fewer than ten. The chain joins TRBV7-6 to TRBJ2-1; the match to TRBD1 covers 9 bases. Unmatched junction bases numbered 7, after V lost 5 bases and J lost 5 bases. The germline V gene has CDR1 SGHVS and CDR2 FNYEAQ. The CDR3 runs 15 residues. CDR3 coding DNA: TGTGCCAGCAGCCCGGACAGGGGTCTCAACAATGAGCAGTTCTTC. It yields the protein CASSPDRGLNNEQFF.

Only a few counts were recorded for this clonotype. This chain's CDR3 is CASSWWTEEKNIQYF. The DNA for the CDR3 is TGTGCCAGCAGCTGGTGGACGGAGGAAAAAAACATTCAGTACTTC. The gene calls are TRBV5-8 and TRBJ2-4; weak D call: TRBD2 (5 bases). Trimming cost V 3 bases and J 4 bases, with 14 bases left between them. The CDR3 is 15 amino acids. Germline values: CDR1 SGHTS, CDR2 YDEGEE.

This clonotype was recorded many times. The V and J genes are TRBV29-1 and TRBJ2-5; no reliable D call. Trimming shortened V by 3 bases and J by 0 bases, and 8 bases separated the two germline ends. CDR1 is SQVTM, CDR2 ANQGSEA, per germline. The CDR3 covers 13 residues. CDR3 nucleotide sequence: TGCAGCGTTGACGGGCGGTACCAAGAGACCCAGTACTTC. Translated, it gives CSVDGRYQETQYF. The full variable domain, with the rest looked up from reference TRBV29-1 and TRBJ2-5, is SAVISQKPSRDICQRGTSLTIQCQVDSQVTMMFWYRQQPGQSLTLIATANQGSEATYESGFVIDKFPISRPNLTFSTLTVSNMSPEDSSIYLCSVDGRYQETQYFGPGTRLLVL.

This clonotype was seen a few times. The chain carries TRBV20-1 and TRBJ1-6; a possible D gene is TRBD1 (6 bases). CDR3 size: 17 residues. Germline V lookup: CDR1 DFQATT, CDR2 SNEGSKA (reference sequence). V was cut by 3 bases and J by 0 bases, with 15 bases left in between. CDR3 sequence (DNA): TGCAGTGCTAGGGGGGGCGGAGCAAGCTCCTATAATTCACCCCTCCACTTT. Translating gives CSARGGGASSYNSPLHF.

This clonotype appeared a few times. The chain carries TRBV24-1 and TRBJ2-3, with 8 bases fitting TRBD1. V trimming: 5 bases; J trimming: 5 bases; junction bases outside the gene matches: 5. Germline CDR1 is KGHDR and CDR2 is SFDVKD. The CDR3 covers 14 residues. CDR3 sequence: CATSATGAVDTQYF. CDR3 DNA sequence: TGTGCCACCAGTGCGACAGGGGCGGTAGATACGCAGTATTTT.

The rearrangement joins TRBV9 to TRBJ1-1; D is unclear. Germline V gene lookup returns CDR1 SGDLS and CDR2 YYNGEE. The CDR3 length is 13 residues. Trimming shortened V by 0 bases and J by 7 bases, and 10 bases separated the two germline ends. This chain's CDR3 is CASSVAPQYEAFF. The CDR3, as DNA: TGTGCCAGCAGCGTAGCCCCACAGTATGAAGCTTTCTTT.

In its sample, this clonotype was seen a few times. Here the CDR3 DNA reads TGTGCCAGCAGCTGGAGGGGTGGCACAGATACGCAGTATTTT. It encodes CASSWRGGTDTQYF. The chain links TRBV6-2 or TRBV6-3 to TRBJ2-3; a possible D gene is TRBD2 (6 bases). CDR3 length: 14 amino acids. Germline V gene data show CDR1 as MNHEY and CDR2 as SVGEGT. Trimming stripped 6 bases from V and 1 base from J, with 11 bases between.

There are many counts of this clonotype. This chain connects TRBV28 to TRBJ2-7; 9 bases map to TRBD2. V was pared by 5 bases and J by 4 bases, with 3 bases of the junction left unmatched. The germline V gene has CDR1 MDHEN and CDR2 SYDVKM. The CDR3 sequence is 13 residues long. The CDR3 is CASSHGLAYEQYF. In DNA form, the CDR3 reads TGTGCCAGCAGTCACGGACTAGCGTACGAGCAGTACTTC.

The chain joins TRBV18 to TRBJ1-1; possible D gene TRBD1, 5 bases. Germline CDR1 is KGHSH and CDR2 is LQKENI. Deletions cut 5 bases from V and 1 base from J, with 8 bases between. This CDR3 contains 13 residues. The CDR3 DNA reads TGTGCCAGCTCATCGGGGGAGAACACTGAAGCTTTCTTT. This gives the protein CASSSGENTEAFF.

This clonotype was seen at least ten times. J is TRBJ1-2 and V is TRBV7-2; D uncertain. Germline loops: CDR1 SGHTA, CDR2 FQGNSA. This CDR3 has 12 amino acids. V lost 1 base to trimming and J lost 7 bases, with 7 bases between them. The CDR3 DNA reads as TGTGCCAGCAGCTTAGGGCCTTTTGGCTACACCTTC. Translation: CASSLGPFGYTF.